What follows are 23 T cell receptor beta chains derived from one specimen sequenced in a study of shared clonotypes between healthy human individuals. Profiled with immunoSEQ multiplex PCR; TCRdb holds only in-frame clones, not every one. The sample includes about 2,200,000 clones, roughly 91% of them seen just once. The naive CD8 fraction comprised CD45RO-negative cells positively selected for CCR7 and excluded terminally differentiated effector memory CD45RA+ cells. Specimen: naive CD8+ T cells from PBMCs. The source is a man aged 18 to 30 in good health. Some clones in this sample may be carry-over from other donors' samples.

The chain has TRBV7-9 and TRBJ2-7, with D possibly matching TRBD1 (6 bases). Germline loops: CDR1 SEHNR, CDR2 FQNEAQ (reference sequence). CDR3 size: 15 residues. The V end lost 3 bases, the J end lost 3 bases, and 15 bases lay between the germline ends. The CDR3 spells CASSFQGTQNYEQYF. The DNA for the CDR3 is TGTGCCAGCAGCTTCCAAGGGACACAGAACTACGAGCAGTACTTC.

A single count supports this clone. The chain is built from TRBV28 and TRBJ2-7; no reliable D call. Between the trimmed V and J ends, which lost 5 bases and 4 bases, there was a span of 6 bases. The CDR3 has 11 amino acids. Germline lookup yields CDR1 MDHEN and CDR2 SYDVKM. The CDR3, as DNA: TGTGCCAGCAGTCCCCAATACGAGCAGTACTTC. Encoded protein: CASSPQYEQYF.

The chain combines TRBV4-3 with TRBJ2-3, with D hard to call. The CDR3 has 14 amino acids. Per the germline V gene, CDR1 is LGHNA and CDR2 is YSLEER. Trimming removed 0 bases at V and 8 bases at J, with 12 bases between. The DNA of the CDR3 is TGCGCCAGCAGCCAAGATAGGGTTACGGTTACGCAGTATTTT. It encodes CASSQDRVTVTQYF.

The count of this clone is one. The chain carries TRBV2 and TRBJ2-7; TRBD2 is a possible D gene (5 bases). This CDR3 contains 14 residues. Trimming left V 5 bases short and J 0 bases short, with 11 bases between. Germline assignment: CDR1 SNHLY and CDR2 FYNNEI. The CDR3 loop reads CASSSGPGSYEQYF. CDR3 coding DNA: TGTGCCAGCAGTAGCGGCCCAGGCTCCTACGAGCAGTACTTC.

The chain couples TRBV9 to TRBJ2-3, with 8 nucleotides matching TRBD1. After removal of 3 bases from V and 2 bases from J, the junction contained 11 bases not matched to a gene. The CDR3 is made up of 17 amino acids. Per germline, CDR1 SGDLS and CDR2 YYNGEE. Here the CDR3 reads CASSEPEGQGYTDTQYF. In nucleotides, the CDR3 is TGTGCCAGCAGCGAGCCCGAAGGACAGGGCTACACAGATACGCAGTATTTT.

The chain couples TRBV7-9 to TRBJ1-4; D is unresolved. Germline CDR1 reads SEHNR; CDR2 reads FQNEAQ (reference sequence). CDR3 length equals 15 residues. Trimming took 4 bases from V and 8 from J, leaving 17 bases between them. CDR3 sequence reads: CASSSKDGVREKLFF. CDR3 DNA sequence: TGTGCCAGCAGCTCCAAGGACGGCGTCCGGGAAAAACTGTTTTTT. Using reference TRBV7-9 and TRBJ1-4 for the parts outside the CDR3, the full variable domain is DTGVSQNPRHKITKRGQNVTFRCDPISEHNRLYWYRQTLGQGPEFLTYFQNEAQLEKSRLLSDRFSAERPKGSFSTLEIQRTEQGDSAMYLCASSSKDGVREKLFFGSGTQLSVL.

The chain has TRBV7-9 and TRBJ1-2; no clear D gene. Germline V gene data show CDR1 as SEHNR and CDR2 as FQNEAQ (reference sequence). This CDR3 has 15 residues. Trimming left V 5 bases short and J 0 bases short, with 13 bases between. The CDR3 DNA is TGTGCCAGCAGCAACTCCAACAGTGCTAACTATGGCTACACCTTC. It codes for CASSNSNSANYGYTF.

The chain couples TRBV12-5 to TRBJ2-1; the match to TRBD2 covers 8 bases. V trimming: 4 bases; J trimming: 6 bases; junction bases outside the gene matches: 5. Germline values: CDR1 LGHNT, CDR2 FRNRAP. CDR3 length equals 14 residues. CDR3 amino acids: CASGWASGPNEQFF. DNA of the CDR3: TGTGCTAGTGGTTGGGCTAGCGGGCCCAATGAGCAGTTCTTC. The variable domain in full, with the rest retrieved from reference TRBV12-5 and TRBJ2-1, is DARVTQTPRHKVTEMGQEVTMRCQPILGHNTVFWYRQTMMQGLELLAYFRNRAPLDDSGMPKDRFSAEMPDATLATLKIQPSEPRDSAVYFCASGWASGPNEQFFGPGTRLTVL.

The chain joins TRBV27 to TRBJ2-7, with TRBD1 matching over 11 bases. This CDR3 spans 15 amino acids. Trimming at V came to 5 bases and at J to 3 bases, leaving 6 bases not matched to a gene. The germline V gene has CDR1 MNHEY and CDR2 SMNVEV (reference sequence). CDR3 sequence reads: CASSTRGQGVYEQYF. CDR3 nucleotide sequence: TGTGCCAGCAGTACCCGGGGACAGGGGGTCTACGAGCAGTACTTC.

A single count supports this clone. The chain employs TRBV28 and TRBJ2-1, with TRBD2 matching 7 bases. V shed 3 bases and J 5 bases; nucleotides not matched to a gene: 7. From germline, CDR1 is MDHEN and CDR2 SYDVKM. This CDR3 region has 15 residues. CDR3 amino acids: CASSFLAGVHNEQFF. CDR3 bases: TGTGCCAGCAGTTTTCTCGCGGGAGTTCACAATGAGCAGTTCTTC. Drawing the rest from reference TRBV28 and TRBJ2-1, the complete variable domain is DVKVTQSSRYLVKRTGEKVFLECVQDMDHENMFWYRQDPGLGLRLIYFSYDVKMKEKGDIPEGYSVSREKKERFSLILESASTNQTSMYLCASSFLAGVHNEQFFGPGTRLTVL.

This clone has only one observation. V gene TRBV28 combines with J gene TRBJ2-1; D possibly corresponds to TRBD1 (8 bases). Looked up from germline, CDR1 is MDHEN and CDR2 is SYDVKM. Trimming took 2 bases from V and 7 from J, leaving 24 bases between them. The CDR3 has 18 amino acids. The CDR3 is CASSLHRTGRAPGNEQFF. The CDR3 nucleotides read TGTGCCAGCAGTTTACACCGGACAGGGAGGGCCCCTGGGAATGAGCAGTTCTTC. Drawing the rest from reference TRBV28 and TRBJ2-1, the complete variable domain is DVKVTQSSRYLVKRTGEKVFLECVQDMDHENMFWYRQDPGLGLRLIYFSYDVKMKEKGDIPEGYSVSREKKERFSLILESASTNQTSMYLCASSLHRTGRAPGNEQFFGPGTRLTVL.

This chain connects TRBV15 to TRBJ1-4; 12 positions match TRBD1. From germline, CDR1 is LNHNV and CDR2 YYDKDF (reference sequence). Trimming at V came to 5 bases and at J to 10 bases, leaving 8 bases not matched to a gene. This CDR3 spans 15 amino acids. The CDR3 here is CATSLEGQGAGKLFF. CDR3 DNA sequence: TGTGCCACCAGCCTGGAGGGACAGGGGGCGGGAAAACTGTTTTTT.

CDR3 sequence (DNA): TGTGCCAGCAGCTTAGTTTCACTAGCGGCCGAAGGCACCGGGGAGCTGTTTTTT. This sequence encodes CASSLVSLAAEGTGELFF. The rearrangement joins TRBV7-8 to TRBJ2-2; 8 positions agree with TRBD2. V was pared by 1 base and J by 4 bases, with 11 bases of the junction left unmatched. The CDR3 length is 18 residues. The V gene's germline CDR1 is SGHVS and CDR2 FQNEAQ.

The CDR3 region has the DNA TGTGCCAGCAGTTTCCAGGGGGCGTATGAAAAACTGTTTTTT. Residues: CASSFQGAYEKLFF. The V call is TRBV28, the J call TRBJ1-4; 8 positions match TRBD1. The J segment lost 6 bases and the V segment lost 3 bases, leaving 3 bases of the junction unmatched. CDR1 MDHEN and CDR2 SYDVKM come from the germline V gene. The CDR3 runs 14 residues.

The chain couples TRBV5-6 to TRBJ1-2, with D perhaps matching TRBD1 (5 bases). Trimming took off 0 bases at V and 0 bases at J, with 12 bases between the two ends. Per germline, CDR1 SGHDT and CDR2 YYEEEE. The CDR3 length is 16 residues. The CDR3 DNA follows: TGTGCCAGCAGCTTGGTGGTGAGCAGGGCTAACTATGGCTACACCTTC. It codes for CASSLVVSRANYGYTF.

The V call is TRBV28, the J call TRBJ2-7, with no clear D. The V end was cut by 5 bases, the J end by 6 bases, with 17 bases between. CDR1 is MDHEN, CDR2 SYDVKM, per germline. This CDR3 has 14 amino acids. CDR3: CASSQEEYGFEQYF. The CDR3 coding sequence is TGTGCCAGCAGTCAAGAAGAATACGGATTCGAGCAGTACTTC.

This chain joins TRBV5-8 and TRBJ1-1; D remains ambiguous. The germline CDR1 and CDR2 sequences are SGHTS and YDEGEE. The CDR3 length is 17 residues. Between the trimmed V and J ends, which lost 2 bases and 1 base, there was a span of 18 bases. The CDR3 reads CASSFEGSRVTNTEAFF. The CDR3 bases are TGTGCCAGCAGCTTTGAGGGTTCGCGGGTTACGAACACTGAAGCTTTCTTT.

The chain employs TRBV19 and TRBJ2-3; D uncertain. CDR1 is LNHDA and CDR2 is SQIVND in the germline V gene (reference sequence). The ends were cut back, 5 bases at V and 3 bases at J, with 15 bases in the middle. CDR3 size: 15 residues. DNA of the CDR3: TGTGCCAGTAGTCCTCGACACATAGGGACAGATACGCAGTATTTT. Translation gives CASSPRHIGTDTQYF.

V and J are TRBV25-1 and TRBJ1-1, with 9 positions matching TRBD1. With V trimmed by 1 base and J by 2 bases, 5 bases remained unmatched. The CDR3 covers 16 residues. CDR1 MGHDK and CDR2 SYGVNS come from the germline V gene. The CDR3 nucleotides are TGTGCCAGCAGTGAATCGCGGGGACAGGGTAACACTGAAGCTTTCTTT. Its translation: CASSESRGQGNTEAFF. The variable domain in full, with the rest retrieved from reference TRBV25-1 and TRBJ1-1, is EADIYQTPRYLVIGTGKKITLECSQTMGHDKMYWYQQDPGMELHLIHYSYGVNSTEKGDLSSESTVSRIRTEHFPLTLESARPSHTSQYLCASSESRGQGNTEAFFGQGTRLTVV.

The chain carries TRBV12-5 and TRBJ1-5, with 8 bases aligning to TRBD1. The CDR3 length is 19 residues. The junction had 10 bases not matched to a gene; V was cut back by 0 bases and J by 0 bases. Germline lookup yields CDR1 LGHNT and CDR2 FRNRAP. The CDR3 protein is CASGLVPAGGLNSNQPQHF. In DNA form, the CDR3 reads TGTGCTAGTGGTTTGGTTCCTGCAGGGGGCTTAAATAGCAATCAGCCCCAGCATTTT.

The chain employs TRBV13 and TRBJ1-2; D is uncertain. The CDR3 totals 12 residues. Germline CDR1 is PRHDT and CDR2 is FYEKMQ (reference sequence). V was shortened by 4 bases and J by 6 bases, with 9 bases between the two germline ends. Here the CDR3 DNA reads TGTGCCAGCAGCTACAAAACGAATGGCTACACCTTC. Its translation: CASSYKTNGYTF. The complete variable domain, with remaining parts taken from reference TRBV13 and TRBJ1-2, reads AAGVIQSPRHLIKEKRETATLKCYPIPRHDTVYWYQQGPGQDPQFLISFYEKMQSDKGSIPDRFSAQQFSDYHSELNMSSLELGDSALYFCASSYKTNGYTFGSGTRLTVV.

The genes are TRBV7-3 and TRBJ2-2; D is unresolved. Germline loops: CDR1 SGHTA, CDR2 FQGTGA. This CDR3 is 11 amino acids long. Trimming took 5 bases from V and 3 from J, leaving 1 base between them. The DNA for the CDR3 is TGTGCCAGCAGCCACACCGGGGAGCTGTTTTTT. It yields the protein CASSHTGELFF.

The gene calls are TRBV7-9 and TRBJ1-2; 9 bases match TRBD1. The CDR3 consists of 14 residues. CDR1 SEHNR and CDR2 FQNEAQ come from the germline V gene (reference sequence). The ends lost 5 bases at V and 6 bases at J; junction bases unmatched: 7. Here the CDR3 reads CASSRQGEVDGYTF. The CDR3 coding sequence is TGTGCCAGCAGCCGACAGGGGGAGGTGGATGGCTACACCTTC. The full variable domain, with the rest looked up from reference TRBV7-9 and TRBJ1-2, is DTGVSQNPRHKITKRGQNVTFRCDPISEHNRLYWYRQTLGQGPEFLTYFQNEAQLEKSRLLSDRFSAERPKGSFSTLEIQRTEQGDSAMYLCASSRQGEVDGYTFGSGTRLTVV.